This TCR beta chain was found in a study of blood T cell repertoires in COVID-19. Study context: In each case, the material was cDNA or gDNA derived from T cells, B-cell-depleted T cells, or PBMCs.

Trimming took off 4 bases at V and 3 bases at J, with 5 bases between the two ends. CDR1 SGHNT and CDR2 YYREEE come from the germline V gene (reference sequence). CDR3 length equals 11 residues. Clones were sequenced by immunoSEQ multiplex PCR, and TCRdb holds only the in-frame ones, with some missing. The profile covers hundreds of thousands of clones, with approximately 82% appearing a single time and 5.7% taken by the ten largest. This clonotype was sampled from a man older than 75 with acute or convalescent COVID-19. J is TRBJ2-7 and V is TRBV5-4; no clear D gene. Material for sequencing was peripheral blood. In nucleotides, the CDR3 is TGTGCCAGCAGCGTAGACTACGAGCAGTACTTC. This gives the protein CASSVDYEQYF.